This T cell receptor beta chain came from a study of OX40 agonist ivuxolimab in advanced cancers. The overall study: Patients received ivuxolimab, an intravenous treatment, every 2 weeks at 0.01 to 10 mg/kg. Three partial responders included one hepatocellular carcinoma patient and two cutaneous melanoma patients.

Findings of the study overall: There was clonal expansion of CD4+ and CD8+ blood T cells by week 6 at 0.1 to 3.0 mg/kg.

As for this clone: The antigen is undetermined.

No patient had autoimmune disease or received systemic immunosuppression. The CDR3 sequence is 16 residues long. Losses at the gene ends were 6 bases for V and 7 bases for J; bases not matched to a gene: 7. Germline-derived CDR1 and CDR2 are LGHNT and FRNRAP. Method: immunoSEQ multiplex PCR; TCRdb's copy keeps in-frame clones and lacks some. The sample includes some 50,000 clones, around 80% of them seen just once. J is TRBJ2-2 and V is TRBV12-5, with TRBD2 identical over 14 bases. The clonotype was recovered from an adult with an advanced solid tumor such as melanoma, head and neck, liver or kidney cancer. The input for sequencing was CD4+ or CD8+ T cells sorted from blood, taken in a trial of the OX40 agonist ivuxolimab. The CDR3, as DNA: TGTGCTAGTGGCCCCGGGACTAGCGGGAGTATCGGGGAGCTGTTTTTT. This sequence encodes CASGPGTSGSIGELFF.